Only a few counts were recorded for the clone carrying this T cell receptor beta chain. The antigen is unknown. The sample comes from a study of regulatory T cells in long-lasting Graves disease. This CDR3 spans 13 amino acids. V was trimmed by 7 bases and J by 8 bases, leaving 17 bases between them. Germline CDR1 SQVTM, CDR2 ANQGSEA. Construction of the TCR beta libraries employed iRepertoire HTBI primers in conjunction with Arm-PCR of CDR3 regions. TCRdb analysed the multiplex PCR reads with MiXCR anew, one entry per CDR3 protein. The data contain 350,000 to 450,000 distinct CDR3 sequences, roughly 23% of them singletons. Time point in this sample: persistent/refractory GD, antithyroid drugs over 5 years with positive TRAb. TCR sequences were obtained from RNA taken from PBMCs. Broader study findings: The number of shared public clonotypes was higher in persistent patients (about 2,700) than new patients (just over 950).

This clonotype originated in a female donor with Graves disease. The sample was peripheral blood mononuclear cells (PBMCs), taken when the disease was refractory, from a patient treated with antithyroid drugs. The V call is TRBV29-1, the J call TRBJ1-4; a weak D match, TRBD1 (5 bases). CDR3 coding DNA: TGCAGCGCCCTTGGACAATTGGGGGAAAAACTGTTTTTT. Amino acids: CSALGQLGEKLFF.